The rows below give T cell receptor beta chains drawn from one sample of a study of blood T cell repertoires in COVID-19. Sequencing used immunoSEQ multiplex PCR; TCRdb keeps in-frame clones, though not all of them. This table holds about 62,000 clones, roughly 90% found once. What was sequenced was peripheral blood. The receptors originated from a woman aged 55-69 years with acute or convalescent COVID-19. Each CDR3 is given with its conserved first and last residue. Each record gives: J gene, V gene, D gene, clone size, CDR3 DNA, CDR3 protein. D genes are given only for firm matches. Rows may omit the clone size; those that give it use once, few, many or a size class.

>TRBJ2-2|TRBV6-6|.|.
TGTGCCAGCAGTCGTGTCGGAGCCGGGGAGCTGTTTTTT
CASSRVGAGELFF
>TRBJ2-2|TRBV7-2|.|.
TGTGCCAGCAGCTTACAGGGGAACACCGGGGAGCTGTTTTTT
CASSLQGNTGELFF
>TRBJ2-3|TRBV3-1/TRBV3-2|.|.
TGTGCCAGCAGCCAAGATCATCGAGTAGATACGCAGTATTTT
CASSQDHRVDTQYF
>TRBJ2-1|TRBV7-9|.|once
TGTGCCAGCAGCTTAGATATAGGGGATGGCAGTGAGCAGTTCTTC
CASSLDIGDGSEQFF
>TRBJ2-2|TRBV5-6|TRBD1|once
TGTGCCAGCAGCTTGGCAGGGGGTCCCAACACCGGGGAGCTGTTTTTT
CASSLAGGPNTGELFF
>TRBJ1-1|TRBV3-1/TRBV3-2|TRBD1|.
TGTGCCAGCAGCCAAGGTATGACAGGGAGGTCCACTGAAGCTTTCTTT
CASSQGMTGRSTEAFF
>TRBJ1-2|TRBV29-1|TRBD1|.
TGCAGCGCCTTATCCGTCGTGGGACAGCTAAACTATGGCTACACCTTC
CSALSVVGQLNYGYTF
>TRBJ2-1|TRBV19|TRBD2|.
TGTGCCAGTAGATGGGGGGGTACCGTCGATGAGCAGTTCTTC
CASRWGGTVDEQFF
>TRBJ1-1|TRBV6-5|.|.
TGTGCCAGCAGACCGAACAGACATCGAGCTTTCTTT
CASRPNRHRAFF
>TRBJ1-1|TRBV30|.|.
TGTGCCTGGAGCGCTCAGGTGAACACTGAAGCTTTCTTT
CAWSAQVNTEAFF
>TRBJ1-2|TRBV4-2|.|.
TGTGCCAGCAGCCAAGAAAGGAGAGGCTACACCTTC
CASSQERRGYTF
>TRBJ2-3|TRBV27|.|.
TGTGCCAGCAGTTTAGTGCGGAGCACAGATACGCAGTATTTT
CASSLVRSTDTQYF
>TRBJ1-1|TRBV5-4|.|.
TGTGCCAGCAGCCGTTCCGCGGTGAACACTGAAGCTTTCTTT
CASSRSAVNTEAFF
>TRBJ2-3|TRBV9|TRBD2|.
TGTGCCAGCAGCCCGAGACTAGCGGGAAGCACAGATACGCAGTATTTT
CASSPRLAGSTDTQYF
>TRBJ1-3|TRBV15|.|.
TGTGCCACCAGCGCCCAGGGTGGAAAAGGAAACACCATATATTTT
CATSAQGGKGNTIYF
>TRBJ2-3|TRBV4-1|.|.
TGCGCCAGCAGCCAAGTTTTGACTAACACAGATACGCAGTATTTT
CASSQVLTNTDTQYF
>TRBJ1-1|TRBV3-1/TRBV3-2|.|.
TGTGCCAGCAGCCAAGTGGGAGACATAAACACTGAAGCTTTCTTT
CASSQVGDINTEAFF
>TRBJ2-3|TRBV6-5|.|.
TGTGCCAGCAGTTACCTACAGGGTGGTACAGATACGCAGTATTTT
CASSYLQGGTDTQYF
>TRBJ1-5|TRBV28|.|.
TGTGCCAGCAGTCCTCCTCTCGGGAACAGCAATCAGCCCCAGCATTTT
CASSPPLGNSNQPQHF
>TRBJ2-5|TRBV19|TRBD2|.
TGTGCCAGTAGTGACGGGGGGGCCCAAGAGACCCAGTACTTC
CASSDGGAQETQYF
>TRBJ2-3|TRBV6-2/TRBV6-3|.|.
TGTGCCAGCAGTTACGAAGCGGGCCGCACAGATACGCAGTATTTT
CASSYEAGRTDTQYF
>TRBJ2-5|TRBV7-8|.|once
TGTGCCAGCAGCTCCCAGGTTCTAGCATGGCGGGAGACCCAGTACTTC
CASSSQVLAWRETQYF
>TRBJ1-6|TRBV7-9|TRBD1|.
TGTGCCAGCAGCTCCGGACAGGGAGATAATTCACCCCTCCACTTT
CASSSGQGDNSPLHF
>TRBJ1-1|TRBV19|.|.
TGTGCCAGTAGTCCCCGGGAAAGGACTGAAGCTTTCTTT
CASSPRERTEAFF
>TRBJ1-5|TRBV28|TRBD1|.
TGTGCCAGCAGCCGGGACAGAAATCAGCCCCAGCATTTT
CASSRDRNQPQHF
>TRBJ1-2|TRBV7-2|.|once
TGTGCCAGCAGAAAGGGGCCTGACTATGGCTACACCTTC
CASRKGPDYGYTF
>TRBJ2-1|TRBV5-4|.|.
TGTGCCAGCAGTTCCGCCTACAATGAGCAGTTCTTC
CASSSAYNEQFF
>TRBJ2-2|TRBV10-3|TRBD2|.
TGTGCCATCACCCGGGGACTAGCGGGGTCTGGAGGGGAGCTGTTTTTT
CAITRGLAGSGGELFF
>TRBJ2-3|TRBV13|TRBD2|.
TGTGCCAGCAGTACTAGCGGGGGGGTCTCTAGCACAGATACGCAGTATTTT
CASSTSGGVSSTDTQYF
>TRBJ1-4|TRBV3-1/TRBV3-2|.|.
TGTGCCAGCACCCCTTCGCGGGGGTCTGAAAAACTGTTTTTT
CASTPSRGSEKLFF
>TRBJ1-1|TRBV5-5|TRBD1|.
TGTGCCAGCAGTTCACAGGGGGCCACTGAAGCTTTCTTT
CASSSQGATEAFF
>TRBJ1-1|TRBV7-2|TRBD1|.
TGTGCCAGCAGCTCCGGACAGGGTGGGAGGGCTGAAGCTTTCTTT
CASSSGQGGRAEAFF
>TRBJ2-1|TRBV7-9|.|once
TGTGCCAGCAGCACCCCTCGGACAGCCTCCTACAATGAGCAGTTCTTC
CASSTPRTASYNEQFF
>TRBJ1-1|TRBV12-3/TRBV12-4|.|.
TGTGCCAGCACCCAAGATCTCGGGACTGAAGCTTTCTTT
CASTQDLGTEAFF
>TRBJ1-2|TRBV9|TRBD1|few
TGTGCCAGCAGCGCATTGGGACAGGGGGCCCTCTACACCTTC
CASSALGQGALYTF
>TRBJ2-2|TRBV6-5|.|.
TGTGCCTCCCAGGGCAGGAACACCGGGGAGCTGTTTTTT
CASQGRNTGELFF
>TRBJ1-2|TRBV6-2/TRBV6-3|.|.
TGTGCCAGCAGTTACGATAACAGGGAGCGCTCCGGTGGCTACACCTTC
CASSYDNRERSGGYTF
>TRBJ2-2|TRBV20-1|.|.
TGCAGTGCTAGTCCGAAGACAGGGAACACCGGGGAGCTGTTTTTT
CSASPKTGNTGELFF
>TRBJ1-5|TRBV27|.|.
TGTGCCAGCAGTTTAAACAGGGAAAGGGGTCAGCCCCAGCATTTT
CASSLNRERGQPQHF
>TRBJ2-2|TRBV19|TRBD2|.
TGTGCCAGTAGTTTAACCGGACTAGCGGGGAACACCGGGGAGCTGTTTTTT
CASSLTGLAGNTGELFF
>TRBJ2-1|TRBV6-2/TRBV6-3|TRBD1|once
TGTGCCAGCAGTTACCTTGCCGAGGGGGCGAACAATGAGCAGTTCTTC
CASSYLAEGANNEQFF
>TRBJ2-4|TRBV6-5|TRBD1|.
TGTGCCAGCAGTTACGACAGGGGTGGGAACATTCAGTACTTC
CASSYDRGGNIQYF
>TRBJ2-3|TRBV5-6|.|.
TGTGCCAGCAGCTTGGCGCTCAGGGGTGCAGATACGCAGTATTTT
CASSLALRGADTQYF
>TRBJ1-2|TRBV5-6|.|.
TGTGCCAGCAGCTTGTGGCCTAACTATGGCTACACCTTC
CASSLWPNYGYTF
>TRBJ2-5|TRBV3-1/TRBV3-2|.|once
TGTGCCAGCAGCCTAGGCGGGGCCGGAGAGACCCAGTACTTC
CASSLGGAGETQYF